What follows are 30 T cell receptor beta chains derived from one specimen sequenced in a study of ipilimumab plus nivolumab after autologous stem cell transplantation. Here immunoSEQ multiplex PCR was the method, and the copy in TCRdb shows in-frame clones only, minus some. This sample carries tens of thousands of clones, 70% to 90% of them seen once, and the ten largest clones take approximately 0.88%. The sample here was PBMCs, taken in a trial of ipilimumab plus nivolumab as post-transplant consolidation. Every receptor here comes from a male donor with multiple myeloma.

This chain connects TRBV6-5 to TRBJ1-4; no clear D. CDR1 is MNHEY, CDR2 SVGAGI, per germline. V lost 7 bases, J lost 8 bases, and 17 bases lay in between. This CDR3 contains 14 residues. The CDR3 region is CASTPGGSREKLFF. For the CDR3, the DNA is TGTGCCAGCACCCCCGGTGGGTCGAGGGAAAAACTGTTTTTT.

The rearrangement joins TRBV2 to TRBJ1-5; maybe TRBD1 (5 bases). Per the germline V gene, CDR1 is SNHLY and CDR2 is FYNNEI. V shed 7 bases and J shed 9 bases, with 16 bases lying between them. The CDR3 is made up of 13 amino acids. The CDR3 DNA is TGTGCCAGCAAGGTCACGGGGGTAGGGCCCCAGCATTTT. Encoded protein: CASKVTGVGPQHF.

The CDR3 nucleotides are TGTGCCAGCAGCCCTCAAGGAGTTCCCGGGGAGCTGTTTTTT. It encodes CASSPQGVPGELFF. This sequence joins TRBV7-2 and TRBJ2-2, with unresolved D. The CDR3 has 14 amino acids. The ends were cut back, 5 bases at V and 6 bases at J, with 13 bases in the middle. Per the germline V gene, CDR1 is SGHTA and CDR2 is FQGNSA.

The V and J genes are TRBV4-2 and TRBJ1-1; D may be TRBD1 (5 bases). V was cut by 4 bases and J by 1 base, with 10 bases left in between. CDR1 is LGHNA, CDR2 YNFKEQ, per germline. CDR3 length: 14 amino acids. The DNA of the CDR3 is TGTGCCAGCAGCCGAGGGGACGGGAACACTGAAGCTTTCTTT. Amino acid sequence: CASSRGDGNTEAFF.

This clone came up a few times. The CDR3 here is CASSLVSHEQYF. CDR3 nucleotide sequence: TGTGCCAGCAGCTTAGTATCGCACGAGCAGTACTTC. The chain joins TRBV7-6 to TRBJ2-7; D call uncertain. V gave up 1 base and J gave up 5 bases, with 6 bases separating them. This CDR3 contains 12 residues. Germline assignment: CDR1 SGHVS and CDR2 FNYEAQ.

The rearrangement joins TRBV6-5 to TRBJ1-3, with 8 bases aligning to TRBD1. CDR3 length: 15 amino acids. V dropped 6 bases and J dropped 4; count of bases not matched to a gene: 8. In germline, CDR1 is MNHEY, CDR2 SVGAGI. DNA of the CDR3: TGTGCCAGCAGCCGAATAACAGGGGGAGGAAACACCATATATTTT. Residues: CASSRITGGGNTIYF.

This sequence joins TRBV5-4 and TRBJ2-3; perhaps TRBD2 as D (6 bases). CDR3 length: 17 amino acids. CDR1 is SGHNT and CDR2 is YYREEE in the germline V gene (reference sequence). Trimming removed 3 bases from V and 0 bases from J, with 17 bases in between. CDR3 DNA sequence: TGTGCCAGCAGCTGGGCTTCCGGTGGGGGGAGCACAGATACGCAGTATTTT. It specifies CASSWASGGGSTDTQYF.

The CDR3 DNA reads as TGTGCCAGCAGCTTAGTAGAAGCGGGGAAAGAGACCCAGTACTTC. It is translated as CASSLVEAGKETQYF. V is TRBV7-8 and J is TRBJ2-5, with 7 bases that match TRBD2. Germline V gives CDR1 SGHVS, CDR2 FQNEAQ. V was pared by 1 base and J by 3 bases, with 5 bases of the junction left unmatched. The CDR3 length is 15 residues.

A few counts support this clone. This chain connects TRBV28 to TRBJ2-7, with 8 nucleotides matching TRBD2. CDR3 length: 16 residues. The trim removed 6 bases at V and 2 bases at J, leaving 12 bases unmatched. Looked up from germline, CDR1 is MDHEN and CDR2 is SYDVKM. Here the CDR3 DNA reads TGTGCCAGCAGCTCCTCCGGACTAGCAAACCCCTACGAGCAGTACTTC. Translation gives CASSSSGLANPYEQYF.

The CDR3 coding sequence is TGTGCCAGCAGCGTAGAAGGGGTCACAGATACGCAGTATTTT. Its protein is CASSVEGVTDTQYF. The chain uses TRBV9 and TRBJ2-3; a weak D match, TRBD1 (5 bases). Germline V lookup: CDR1 SGDLS, CDR2 YYNGEE. This CDR3 region has 14 residues. Trimming pared 0 bases from V and 2 bases from J, leaving 7 bases between. The whole variable domain, remainder taken from reference TRBV9 and TRBJ2-3, is DSGVTQTPKHLITATGQRVTLRCSPRSGDLSVYWYQQSLDQGLQFLIQYYNGEERAKGNILERFSAQQFPDLHSELNLSSLELGDSALYFCASSVEGVTDTQYFGPGTRLTVL.

The chain has TRBV29-1 and TRBJ2-1; D is unclear. The germline V and J ends were trimmed by 5 bases and 6 bases, with 17 bases remaining between them. Germline V gene sequence: CDR1 SQVTM, CDR2 ANQGSEA. There are 14 residues in the CDR3. The chain's CDR3 is CSVQPPLMLNEQFF. The CDR3 DNA is TGCAGCGTTCAGCCCCCATTGATGCTCAATGAGCAGTTCTTC.

The V and J genes are TRBV4-1 and TRBJ2-5; TRBD1 matches at 8 bases. Trimming removed 0 bases from V and 4 bases from J; junction bases left unmatched: 7. The CDR3 length is 16 residues. Germline CDR1 reads MGHRA; CDR2 reads YSYEKL. The CDR3 reads CASSQDSRGQGETQYF. For the CDR3, the DNA is TGCGCCAGCAGCCAAGATAGCAGGGGGCAGGGAGAGACCCAGTACTTC.

The chain recombines TRBV15 with TRBJ2-7; D is unclear. V lost 3 bases, J lost 5 bases, and 14 bases lay in between. The CDR3 is 14 amino acids. Germline values: CDR1 LNHNV, CDR2 YYDKDF (reference sequence). CDR3 sequence (DNA): TGTGCCACCAGCAGTTACCAAGATAAGGACGAGCAGTACTTC. Protein product: CATSSYQDKDEQYF. Full variable domain (rest looked up from reference TRBV15 and TRBJ2-7): DAMVIQNPRYQVTQFGKPVTLSCSQTLNHNVMYWYQQKSSQAPKLLFHYYDKDFNNEADTPDNFQSRRPNTSFCFLDIRSPGLGDTAMYLCATSSYQDKDEQYFGPGTRLTVT.

The chain uses TRBV11-2 and TRBJ2-7; possibly TRBD1 or TRBD2 for D (6 bases each). The CDR3 is 17 amino acids. Germline V gene sequence: CDR1 SGHAT, CDR2 FQNNGV. V lost 5 bases and J lost 2, with 22 bases in between. This CDR3 is CASSRDAGTTGAYEQYF. The CDR3 bases are TGTGCCAGCAGCCGAGATGCCGGGACAACGGGGGCCTACGAGCAGTACTTC.

V usage is TRBV10-3 and J usage is TRBJ2-1; maybe TRBD2 (6 bases). Between the trimmed V and J ends, which lost 6 bases and 8 bases, there was a span of 20 bases. Looked up from germline, CDR1 is ENHRY and CDR2 is SYGVKD. The CDR3 runs 15 residues. The CDR3 DNA follows: TGTGCCATCAGGGCGTCGGGGCGGGAATTTGATGAGCAGTTCTTC. This encodes CAIRASGREFDEQFF.

The V call is TRBV19, the J call TRBJ2-1, with 7 bases identical to TRBD1. There are 17 residues in the CDR3. The V gene's germline CDR1 is LNHDA and CDR2 SQIVND (reference sequence). Trimming took 5 bases from V and 7 from J; bases not matched to a gene: 17. CDR3 protein: CASSSISGNRGRNEQFF. In DNA, the CDR3 is TGTGCCAGTAGTTCGATTTCAGGGAACAGGGGCAGGAATGAGCAGTTCTTC.

This chain links TRBV14 with TRBJ1-2; D not certain. V lost 4 bases and J 8 bases, leaving 23 bases between the germline ends. This CDR3 is 16 amino acids long. Germline V gives CDR1 SGHDN, CDR2 FVKESK. This CDR3 is CASSPRVRLGTEGYTF. CDR3 coding DNA: TGTGCCAGCAGCCCGAGGGTCCGACTGGGAACCGAAGGCTACACCTTC.

V is TRBV28 and J is TRBJ2-7; no clear D. Germline V gene data show CDR1 as MDHEN and CDR2 as SYDVKM. V gave up 4 bases and J gave up 1 base, with 8 bases separating them. The CDR3 is 13 residues long. The CDR3 sequence is CASSSQWSYEQYF. CDR3 nucleotide sequence: TGTGCCAGCAGTTCCCAATGGTCCTACGAGCAGTACTTC.

The rearrangement links TRBV10-3 to TRBJ2-7, with D perhaps matching TRBD1 or TRBD2 (5 bases each). CDR1 and CDR2 from the germline V gene are ENHRY and SYGVKD. The CDR3 covers 17 residues. Trimming took off 0 bases at V and 4 bases at J, with 19 bases between the two ends. CDR3 amino acids: CAISESRDSSSGYEQYF. CDR3 nucleotides: TGTGCCATCAGTGAGTCCCGCGACAGCTCGTCGGGGTACGAGCAGTACTTC.

The chain employs TRBV4-2 and TRBJ2-2; D is possibly TRBD2 (5 bases). Germline-derived CDR1 and CDR2 are LGHNA and YNFKEQ. Trimming cost V 0 bases and J 7 bases, with 12 bases left between them. The CDR3 has 15 amino acids. Here the CDR3 DNA reads TGTGCCAGCAGCCAAGATAATGGACTTTACGGGGAGCTGTTTTTT. This codes for CASSQDNGLYGELFF.

J is TRBJ2-1 and V is TRBV7-9; D is possibly TRBD1 (6 bases). Germline lookup yields CDR1 SEHNR and CDR2 FQNEAQ (reference sequence). V lost 10 bases and J 6 bases, leaving 16 bases between the germline ends. This CDR3 region has 13 residues. CDR3 in amino acids: CATDRYARNEQFF. Written as DNA, the CDR3 is TGTGCCACCGACAGGTACGCACGCAATGAGCAGTTCTTC.

The V call is TRBV7-2, the J call TRBJ1-5; D remains ambiguous. In germline, CDR1 is SGHTA, CDR2 FQGNSA. The CDR3 is 15 residues long. V was shortened by 3 bases and J by 0 bases, with 9 bases between the two germline ends. CDR3 sequence (DNA): TGTGCCAGCAGCTTTGACATCAATAGCAATCAGCCCCAGCATTTT. Translating gives CASSFDINSNQPQHF.

This chain links TRBV6-1 with TRBJ2-3; perhaps D is TRBD1 or TRBD2 (5 bases each). Germline assignment: CDR1 MNHNS and CDR2 SASEGT. V was clipped by 0 bases and J by 2 bases, with 18 bases between them. CDR3 length equals 18 residues. This CDR3 is CASSEAKKEAGSTDTQYF. CDR3 nucleotides: TGTGCCAGCAGTGAAGCTAAAAAGGAGGCAGGGTCCACAGATACGCAGTATTTT.

This clone turned up a few times. The V and J genes are TRBV9 and TRBJ1-4; D not resolved. V was shortened by 4 bases and J by 1 base, with 11 bases between the two germline ends. Germline CDR1 is SGDLS and CDR2 is YYNGEE. This CDR3 spans 15 amino acids. CDR3 sequence: CASSSPQGTNEKLFF. CDR3 sequence (DNA): TGTGCCAGCAGCTCCCCTCAAGGAACTAATGAAAAACTGTTTTTT.

V gene TRBV2 combines with J gene TRBJ2-3, with TRBD2 matching over 9 bases. CDR1 and CDR2 from the germline V gene are SNHLY and FYNNEI. This CDR3 has 12 amino acids. V was pared by 6 bases and J by 9 bases, with 4 bases of the junction left unmatched. CDR3 residues: CASRRLAETQYF. The CDR3 DNA is TGTGCCAGCAGAAGACTAGCGGAAACGCAGTATTTT.

The chain carries TRBV21-1 and TRBJ1-5. TRBV21-1 is listed as a pseudogene. CDR3 length: 17 residues. The CDR3 spells CASSKGGGGDSNQPQHF. CDR3 DNA: TGTGCCAGCAGCAAAGGGGGTGGAGGGGATAGCAATCAGCCCCAGCATTTT.

The table lists this clone with a few counts. The chain combines TRBV19 with TRBJ1-1; D call uncertain. V lost 7 bases and J lost 0, with 9 bases in between. The germline V gene has CDR1 LNHDA and CDR2 SQIVND (reference sequence). CDR3 length: 13 amino acids. CDR3 bases: TGTGCCAGTACCGGCACCATGAACACTGAAGCTTTCTTT. Translating it yields CASTGTMNTEAFF.

The chain links TRBV2 to TRBJ2-3; 7 bases match TRBD2. Germline assignment: CDR1 SNHLY and CDR2 FYNNEI. This CDR3 comprises 14 residues. Trimming removed 7 bases from V and 6 bases from J; junction bases left unmatched: 10. CDR3 sequence reads: CASMGLQSGDTQYF. The CDR3 DNA follows: TGTGCCAGCATGGGACTACAGTCAGGGGATACGCAGTATTTT.

The rearrangement joins TRBV9 to TRBJ2-5; 10 bases match TRBD2. The V segment lost 3 bases and the J segment 2 bases; nucleotides outside the gene matches: 10. The CDR3 covers 17 residues. Germline loops: CDR1 SGDLS, CDR2 YYNGEE. The CDR3 bases are TGTGCCAGCAGCGAAGGGGCTAGCGGGGGATATCAAGAGACCCAGTACTTC. Its translation: CASSEGASGGYQETQYF.

The chain is built from TRBV5-6 and TRBJ2-5, with TRBD2 matching over 8 bases. Trimming took 1 base from V and 1 from J; bases not matched to a gene: 6. CDR1 is SGHDT and CDR2 is YYEEEE in the germline V gene. The CDR3 runs 16 residues. The CDR3 is CASSLRRGGTQETQYF. CDR3 nucleotides: TGTGCCAGCAGCTTGCGCCGGGGGGGCACCCAAGAGACCCAGTACTTC.